This T cell receptor (beta chain) is drawn from a study of cytomegalovirus exposure and HLA in healthy donors. CDR1 SGHVS and CDR2 FNYEAQ come from the germline V gene. V was pared by 4 bases and J by 4 bases, with 13 bases of the junction left unmatched. CDR3 length: 17 residues. The PCR employed 60 Vbeta primers together with 13 Jbeta primers. Original processing methods: A follow-up analysis tallied tens of millions of unique TCR beta chains, roughly 11 million shared. Data came from immunoSEQ multiplex PCR; TCRdb stores just in-frame clones and leaves some out. From that table come the V and J calls and clone size; the DNA was used to work out D and trimming. The data contain about 69,000 clones, 60% to 80% of them seen just once; the ten biggest clones take up 22%. On this clone: The antigen is unknown.

General observations from the study: The authors later found TCR association rates varying by HLA locus, with DRB1 most and HLA-C fewest. When a later analysis compared HLA-associated TCR beta chains with equally common others, the HLA-associated chains turned out to be more clonally expanded and to have lower generation probabilities.

The sequence was collected from a woman aged 25 to 45 in good health and CMV-seropositive. The chain recombines TRBV7-6 with TRBJ2-1, with TRBD2 identical over 7 bases. Material: PBMCs. The CDR3 region is CASSSQGASGIYNEQFF. Here the CDR3 DNA reads TGTGCCAGCAGCTCTCAAGGGGCTAGCGGTATATACAATGAGCAGTTCTTC.